This TCR beta chain was sequenced for a study of T cell responses to AZD1222 COVID-19 vaccine. Here immunoSEQ multiplex PCR was the method, and the copy in TCRdb shows in-frame clones only, minus some. In all, the sample yields over 120,000 clones. After removal of 6 bases from V and 5 bases from J, the junction contained 9 bases not matched to a gene. The length of the CDR3 is 14 residues. Germline V gene data show CDR1 as LGHDT and CDR2 as YNNKEL (reference sequence). General study results and limits: Spike was spanned by vaccine-associated CD4 TCRs, which were dominant at 160-218 and 743-854. Clonal diversity may have been underestimated in mostly white British donors.

A remark on this clone: Its antigen is unknown.

The rearrangement links TRBV3-1 (or the pseudogene TRBV3-2) to TRBJ1-2; 7 bases fit TRBD1. This TCR was recovered from an adult in good health. Sequencing was carried out using peripheral blood. CDR3 in DNA: TGTGCCAGCAGACAGCGGGACAGAGCTTATGGCTACACCTTC. Translation: CASRQRDRAYGYTF.